This TCR beta chain was obtained from a study of T cells after yellow fever vaccination. This clonotype appeared a few times. MiXCR was run by TCRdb on the 5' RACE reads, yielding one entry per CDR3 protein. The sample contains some 320,000 distinct CDR3 sequences, approximately 4% of which appear only once. This specimen consisted of PBMCs, obtained 5 days after the yellow fever booster vaccination. This clonotype was obtained from a man between 18 and 35 years old who received the YFV17D yellow fever vaccine.

CDR3: CSAPGTPSSYNEQFF. The CDR3 bases are TGCAGTGCTCCCGGGACACCGAGCTCCTACAATGAGCAGTTCTTC. This rearrangement joins TRBV20-1 to TRBJ2-1; D is perhaps TRBD1 (6 bases). The CDR3 length is 15 residues. Germline V CDR1 and CDR2: DFQATT, SNEGSKA (reference sequence). Trimming removed 5 bases from V and 0 bases from J, with 14 bases in between.